The 28 T cell receptor beta chains presented below share a single source sample, sequenced in a study of human T cells and chemical hapten exposure (dated by TCRdb to the early 2020s). What the time point label conveys for this sample: patch test 1, 2 weeks after DPC sensitization. Read against the paper, the sample's treatment or condition label means: therapeutic diphenylcyclopropenone sensitization with weekly scalp DPC. The library relied on RACE. The run used a NextSeq 500. TCRdb took the public reads, trimmed them with fastp at Q25, ran MiXCR for clone calling and kept in-frame beta chains. CDR3 protein sequences are deduplicated, and each keeps its most common genes and DNA. The sample table holds 75,000 to 90,000 distinct CDR3 sequences, of which about a tenth were seen once. Under 1.5% of the sample is in the top ten clones. This sample comprised whole blood, obtained in connection with sensitization to the hapten diphenylcyclopropenone (DPC). The receptor set was obtained from a woman in her fifties or sixties with alopecia areata. Some clones in this sample may be carry-over from other donors' samples.

This clonotype was recorded at least ten times. The chain uses TRBV12-3 or TRBV12-4 and TRBJ1-4, with D uncertain. Trimming removed 5 bases from V and 0 bases from J, with 7 bases in between. The CDR3 sequence is 14 residues long. CDR3 residues: CASSLSATNEKLFF. As DNA, the CDR3 is TGTGCCAGCAGTCTGTCTGCAACTAATGAAAAACTGTTTTTT.

This clonotype came up many times. The chain couples TRBV28 to TRBJ1-1; no clear D. The CDR3 contains 11 residues. Trimming removed 7 bases at V and 7 bases at J, with 10 bases between. Germline CDR1 and CDR2: MDHEN and SYDVKM. This CDR3 is CASTPGFEAFF. CDR3 nucleotide sequence: TGTGCCAGCACCCCGGGTTTTGAAGCTTTCTTT.

This clonotype was seen repeatedly, ten times or more. J is TRBJ2-6 and V is TRBV10-3; a weak D match, TRBD1 (7 bases). Germline V gene sequence: CDR1 ENHRY, CDR2 SYGVKD. V was trimmed by 4 bases and J by 4 bases, leaving 17 bases between them. The CDR3 runs to 17 residues. The CDR3 region is CAISGPQGDLGANVLTF. The CDR3 region has the DNA TGTGCCATCAGTGGACCCCAGGGGGACTTAGGGGCCAACGTCCTGACTTTC.

The chain carries TRBV7-2 and TRBJ2-7; no firm D call. The CDR3 has 11 residues. Between the trimmed V and J ends, which lost 6 bases and 7 bases, there was a span of 10 bases. Germline V CDR1 and CDR2: SGHTA, FQGNSA. The CDR3 DNA sequence: TGTGCCAGCAGTAATACCCGGGAGCAGTACTTC. It is translated as CASSNTREQYF.

The V call is TRBV7-3, the J call TRBJ2-1; D ambiguous. With 4 bases removed from V and 4 bases from J, the gap between germline ends came to 11 bases. CDR3 length equals 14 residues. CDR1 and CDR2 (germline): SGHTA, FQGTGA. The CDR3 coding sequence is TGTGCCAGCAGCTCGACCAGTGGGTACAATGAGCAGTTCTTC. This codes for CASSSTSGYNEQFF.

There are many counts of this clonotype. The genes are TRBV5-1 and TRBJ2-3, with D hard to call. The CDR3 is made up of 14 amino acids. V was trimmed by 1 base and J by 2 bases, leaving 8 bases between them. CDR1 and CDR2 from the germline V gene are SGHRS and YFSETQ. The CDR3 loop is CASSLLTVTDTQYF. CDR3 coding DNA: TGCGCCAGCAGCTTGCTGACGGTCACAGATACGCAGTATTTT.

This clonotype has more than one count but fewer than ten. The chain combines TRBV10-2 with TRBJ2-1; D is uncertain. In germline, CDR1 is WSHSY, CDR2 SAAADI. V was trimmed by 7 bases and J by 8 bases, leaving 15 bases between them. This CDR3 region has 13 residues. CDR3 in DNA: TGCGCCAGCACCGTTACTCGTCGGGATGAGCAGTTCTTC. Its protein product is CASTVTRRDEQFF.

This clonotype was seen more than once but under ten times. The rearrangement joins TRBV9 to TRBJ2-1, with a tentative D call TRBD2 (6 bases). Trimming took off 2 bases at V and 7 bases at J, with 10 bases between the two ends. CDR1 is SGDLS, CDR2 YYNGEE, per germline. The CDR3 has 13 amino acids. CDR3 DNA: TGTGCCAGCAGCGTGGGGACTTATAATGAGCAGTTCTTC. It yields the protein CASSVGTYNEQFF.

This clonotype was seen ten or more times. The gene calls are TRBV6-5 and TRBJ1-5; 10 nucleotides line up with TRBD1. With 6 bases clipped from V and 7 bases from J, the junction kept 3 bases outside the gene matches. The CDR3 contains 13 residues. The V gene's germline CDR1 is MNHEY and CDR2 SVGAGI. The CDR3 DNA reads TGTGCCAGCAGCCTGGGACAGGGGCAGCCCCAGCATTTT. Protein product: CASSLGQGQPQHF.

This chain connects TRBV6-2 or TRBV6-3 to TRBJ1-5, with 8 bases aligning to TRBD1. The V gene end was trimmed by 8 bases and the J gene end by 7 bases; junction bases not matched to a gene: 10. The CDR3 contains 14 residues. Germline CDR1 reads MNHEY; CDR2 reads SVGEGT. The CDR3 loop is CASEGTGTWQPQHF. The CDR3 DNA sequence: TGTGCCAGCGAAGGGACAGGAACATGGCAGCCCCAGCATTTT.

This clonotype occurred a few times. CDR3 loop: CASSQDYGRRDEQYF. CDR3 nucleotides: TGTGCCAGCAGCCAAGACTACGGGAGGAGAGACGAGCAGTACTTC. This sequence joins TRBV14 and TRBJ2-7; 7 nucleotides match TRBD2. Germline V lookup: CDR1 SGHDN, CDR2 FVKESK. The trim removed 0 bases at V and 5 bases at J, leaving 7 bases unmatched. The CDR3 contains 15 residues.

This clonotype was detected only a few times. J is TRBJ2-6 and V is TRBV3-1; D assignment may be TRBD1 or TRBD2 (6 bases each). Trimming shortened V by 4 bases and J by 0 bases, and 13 bases separated the two germline ends. The CDR3 totals 17 residues. The germline gives CDR1 LGHDT, CDR2 YNNKEL (reference sequence). CDR3 sequence reads: CASSPGGGGSGANVLTF. In DNA form, the CDR3 reads TGTGCCAGCAGCCCCGGAGGGGGAGGCTCTGGGGCCAACGTCCTGACTTTC.

In its sample, this clonotype was seen many times. This chain joins TRBV20-1 and TRBJ2-7, with 10 nucleotides matching TRBD2. Trimming cost V 0 bases and J 2 bases; bases outside gene matches: 4. Per the germline V gene, CDR1 is DFQATT and CDR2 is SNEGSKA (reference sequence). This CDR3 is 15 amino acids long. The CDR3, as DNA: TGCAGTGCTAGAGATCCAACTAGCGGGACCTACGAGCAGTACTTC. This encodes CSARDPTSGTYEQYF.

The table lists this clonotype with many counts. The V gene is TRBV3-1, the J gene TRBJ2-1; TRBD2 agrees at 15 bases. Germline trimming cut 4 bases from V and 9 bases from J; bases unmatched to any gene: 4. There are 15 residues in the CDR3. CDR1 is LGHDT and CDR2 is YNNKEL in the germline V gene (reference sequence). CDR3 in amino acids: CASSPGTSGRSEQFF. The DNA of the CDR3 is TGTGCCAGCAGCCCTGGGACTAGCGGGAGGTCTGAGCAGTTCTTC.

The chain links TRBV5-1 to TRBJ2-3; 10 bases match TRBD2. The CDR3 has 16 amino acids. CDR1 SGHRS and CDR2 YFSETQ come from the germline V gene. The J segment lost 2 bases and the V segment lost 3 bases, leaving 6 bases of the junction unmatched. The CDR3 DNA sequence: TGCGCCAGCAGCTCCCGGACTAGCGGTTCCACAGATACGCAGTATTTT. Amino acid sequence: CASSSRTSGSTDTQYF.

This chain uses TRBV11-2 with TRBJ1-5, with D hard to call. V was clipped by 7 bases and J by 0 bases, with 13 bases between them. The CDR3 loop spans 15 amino acids. Per the germline V gene, CDR1 is SGHAT and CDR2 is FQNNGV. The CDR3 region is CASTRTEISNQPQHF. The CDR3, as DNA: TGTGCCAGCACCCGGACGGAAATTAGCAATCAGCCCCAGCATTTT.

There are many counts of this clonotype. This chain joins TRBV10-3 and TRBJ2-7; D unclear. Trimming cost V 6 bases and J 0 bases, with 12 bases left between them. CDR3 length: 14 residues. The germline V gene has CDR1 ENHRY and CDR2 SYGVKD. CDR3 sequence reads: CAISTRDISYEQYF. CDR3 nucleotides: TGTGCCATCAGCACTCGAGACATCTCCTACGAGCAGTACTTC.

This chain uses TRBV29-1 with TRBJ2-7; 10 bases fit TRBD1. Germline V gives CDR1 SQVTM, CDR2 ANQGSEA. CDR3 length: 12 amino acids. The V segment lost 7 bases and the J segment 6 bases; nucleotides outside the gene matches: 6. The CDR3 DNA reads as TGCAGCGGAGAGACAGGGGGCGGCGAGCAGTACTTC. This gives the protein CSGETGGGEQYF.

The rearrangement links TRBV29-1 to TRBJ2-7; D may be TRBD2 (6 bases). Trimming stripped 6 bases from V and 2 bases from J, with 14 bases between. This CDR3 region has 13 residues. The germline CDR1 and CDR2 sequences are SQVTM and ANQGSEA. DNA for the CDR3: TGCAGCGTCACAGCGGGCCCGGCCTACGAGCAGTACTTC. This sequence encodes CSVTAGPAYEQYF.

This clonotype was recorded a few times. V is TRBV29-1 and J is TRBJ2-5, with TRBD2 identical over 8 bases. Germline V lookup: CDR1 SQVTM, CDR2 ANQGSEA. J was trimmed by 0 bases and V by 3 bases; bases with no gene match: 6. The CDR3 contains 15 residues. CDR3 nucleotides: TGCAGCGTTGATAAAAGCGGGGGAAACCAAGAGACCCAGTACTTC. It encodes CSVDKSGGNQETQYF.

This clonotype has only a few counts. This chain joins TRBV20-1 and TRBJ2-7, with TRBD2 matching over 15 bases. Germline V lookup: CDR1 DFQATT, CDR2 SNEGSKA (reference sequence). J gave up 2 bases and V 8 bases, and 7 bases lay outside the gene matches. There are 15 residues in the CDR3. CDR3 sequence reads: CSPGTSGRLTYEQYF. For the CDR3, the DNA is TGCAGTCCCGGGACTAGCGGGAGGCTAACCTACGAGCAGTACTTC.

This clonotype turned up a few times. One end of the junction varies from germline; a read error may be responsible. The chain is built from TRBV28 and TRBJ2-1, with D perhaps TRBD1 (5 bases). Germline lookup yields CDR1 MDHEN and CDR2 SYDVKM. The CDR3 is 13 residues long. CDR3 in DNA: TGTGTCAGCAGTTTTCCCCCAGGGCATGAGCAGTTCTTC. Translating it yields CVSSFPPGHEQFF.

The chain's CDR3 is CASREGIYSNQPQHF. The CDR3 coding sequence is TGTGCCAGTAGAGAGGGGATCTATAGCAATCAGCCCCAGCATTTT. V and J are TRBV19 and TRBJ1-5; a possible D gene is TRBD1 (5 bases). The V gene's germline CDR1 is LNHDA and CDR2 SQIVND (reference sequence). This CDR3 has 15 residues. V gave up 6 bases and J gave up 0 bases, with 12 bases separating them.

There are a few counts of this clonotype. The chain's CDR3 is CASRTGGAYASYEQYF. The CDR3 DNA is TGCGCCAGCCGGACAGGGGGTGCCTACGCGTCCTACGAGCAGTACTTC. J is TRBJ2-7 and V is TRBV5-1, with 10 bases fitting TRBD1. Germline CDR1 and CDR2: SGHRS and YFSETQ. V was pared by 7 bases and J by 1 base, with 11 bases of the junction left unmatched. This CDR3 contains 16 residues.

This clonotype has only a few counts. The chain joins TRBV7-9 to TRBJ1-4; 7 nucleotides align to TRBD1. Trimming took 5 bases from V and 7 from J; bases not matched to a gene: 10. Germline loops: CDR1 SEHNR, CDR2 FQNEAQ (reference sequence). The CDR3 extends over 15 amino acids. The CDR3 protein is CASSRTTGPIEKLFF. CDR3 DNA: TGTGCCAGCAGCAGGACGACAGGGCCGATTGAAAAACTGTTTTTT. Using reference TRBV7-9 and TRBJ1-4 for the parts outside the CDR3, the full variable domain is DTGVSQNPRHKITKRGQNVTFRCDPISEHNRLYWYRQTLGQGPEFLTYFQNEAQLEKSRLLSDRFSAERPKGSFSTLEIQRTEQGDSAMYLCASSRTTGPIEKLFFGSGTQLSVL.

Notes on this clonotype: A read error may account for a junction end that differs from germline. J is TRBJ1-1 and V is TRBV7-2; D is undetermined. Germline-derived CDR1 and CDR2 are SGHTA and FQGNSA. The CDR3 is 11 amino acids. DNA of the CDR3: TGTGCCTGCAGGCAAGACGGTGAAGCTTTCTTT. Amino acids: CACRQDGEAFF.

CDR3 region: CSARITSGANVLTF. In DNA form, the CDR3 reads TGCAGCGCCCGGATTACTTCTGGGGCCAACGTCCTGACTTTC. This sequence joins TRBV29-1 and TRBJ2-6; D not certain. V dropped 7 bases and J dropped 1 base, with 11 bases sitting between them. From germline, CDR1 is SQVTM and CDR2 ANQGSEA. The CDR3 sequence is 14 residues long.

To note about this clonotype: One junction end does not reproduce the germline sequence, and a read error may be involved. The chain couples TRBV7-7 to TRBJ2-3, with D unresolved. Germline-derived CDR1 and CDR2 are SSHAT and FNYEAQ (reference sequence). The CDR3 has 13 amino acids. The CDR3 DNA is TGTGCTAGCAGCCCCTCTTCCTCAGATACGCAGTATTTT. It specifies CASSPSSSDTQYF.